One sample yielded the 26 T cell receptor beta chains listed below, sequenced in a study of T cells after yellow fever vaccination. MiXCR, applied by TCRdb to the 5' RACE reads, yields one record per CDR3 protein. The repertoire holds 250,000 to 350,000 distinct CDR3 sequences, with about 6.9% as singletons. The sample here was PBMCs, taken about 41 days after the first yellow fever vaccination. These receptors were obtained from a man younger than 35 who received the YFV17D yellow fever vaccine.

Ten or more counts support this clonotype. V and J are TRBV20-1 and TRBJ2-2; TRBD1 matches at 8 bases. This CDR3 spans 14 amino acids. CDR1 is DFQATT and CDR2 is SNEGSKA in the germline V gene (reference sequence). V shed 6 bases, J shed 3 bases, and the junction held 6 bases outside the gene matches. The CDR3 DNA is TGCAGTGCCATCAGGGGGCTGGACACCGGGGAGCTGTTTTTT. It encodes CSAIRGLDTGELFF.

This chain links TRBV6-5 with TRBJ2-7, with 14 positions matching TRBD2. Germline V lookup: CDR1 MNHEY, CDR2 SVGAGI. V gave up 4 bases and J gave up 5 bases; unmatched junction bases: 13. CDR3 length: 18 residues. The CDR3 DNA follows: TGTGCCAGCAGTTGCCTAGGACTAGCGGGGGGTCTGCTGAACGAGCAGTACGTC. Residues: CASSCLGLAGGLLNEQYV.

The chain's CDR3 is CASSLLITYGYTF. In DNA form, the CDR3 reads TGTGCCAGCAGTTTACTAATTACCTATGGCTACACCTTC. The chain combines TRBV12-3 or TRBV12-4 with TRBJ1-2; D gene unclear. V shed 2 bases and J shed 4 bases, with 8 bases lying between them. The CDR3 has 13 residues.

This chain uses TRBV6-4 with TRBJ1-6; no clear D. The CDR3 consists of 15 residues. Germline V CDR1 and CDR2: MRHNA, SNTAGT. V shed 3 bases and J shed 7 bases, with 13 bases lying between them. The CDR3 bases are TGTGCCAGCAGTGATGGGCTCTTCGAAAATTCACCCCTCCACTTT. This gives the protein CASSDGLFENSPLHF.

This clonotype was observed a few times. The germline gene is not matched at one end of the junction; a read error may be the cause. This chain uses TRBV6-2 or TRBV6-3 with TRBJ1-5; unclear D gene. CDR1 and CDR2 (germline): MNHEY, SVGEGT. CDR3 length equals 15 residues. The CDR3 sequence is CASSSGGRNNQPQHF. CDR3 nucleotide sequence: TGTGCCAGCAGTTCTGGTGGGCGGAACAATCAGCCACAGCATTTT.

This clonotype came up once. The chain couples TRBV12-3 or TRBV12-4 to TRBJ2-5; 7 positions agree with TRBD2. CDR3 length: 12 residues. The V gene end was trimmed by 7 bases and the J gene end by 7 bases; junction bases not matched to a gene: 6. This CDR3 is CASKASGVTQYF. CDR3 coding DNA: TGTGCCAGCAAGGCTAGCGGTGTGACCCAGTACTTC.

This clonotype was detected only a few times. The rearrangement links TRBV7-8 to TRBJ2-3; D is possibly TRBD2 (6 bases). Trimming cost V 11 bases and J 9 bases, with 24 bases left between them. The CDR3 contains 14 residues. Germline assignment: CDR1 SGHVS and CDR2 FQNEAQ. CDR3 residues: CASYRGARAGTQYF. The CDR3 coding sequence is TGTGCCTCCTACCGGGGCGCAAGGGCGGGAACGCAGTATTTT.

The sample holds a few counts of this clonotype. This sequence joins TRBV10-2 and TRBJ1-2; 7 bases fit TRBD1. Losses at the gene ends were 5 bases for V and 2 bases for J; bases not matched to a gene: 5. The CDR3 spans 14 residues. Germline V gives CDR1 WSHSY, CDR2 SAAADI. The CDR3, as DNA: TGCGCCAGCAGTCCCAGGGGGTCGAACTATGGCTACACCTTC. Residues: CASSPRGSNYGYTF.

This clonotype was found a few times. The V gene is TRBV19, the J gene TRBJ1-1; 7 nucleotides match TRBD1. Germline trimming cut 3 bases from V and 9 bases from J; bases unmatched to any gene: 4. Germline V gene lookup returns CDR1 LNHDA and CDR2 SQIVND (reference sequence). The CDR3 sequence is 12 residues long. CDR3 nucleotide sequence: TGTGCCAGTAGTATTACGAGGGGGCAAGCTTTCTTT. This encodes CASSITRGQAFF.

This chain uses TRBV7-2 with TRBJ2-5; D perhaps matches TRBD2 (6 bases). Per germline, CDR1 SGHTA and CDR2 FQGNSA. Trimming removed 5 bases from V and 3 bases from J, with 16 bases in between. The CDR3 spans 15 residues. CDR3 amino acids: CASSTHSGDKETQYF. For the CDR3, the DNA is TGTGCCAGCAGCACCCACTCGGGGGATAAAGAGACCCAGTACTTC.

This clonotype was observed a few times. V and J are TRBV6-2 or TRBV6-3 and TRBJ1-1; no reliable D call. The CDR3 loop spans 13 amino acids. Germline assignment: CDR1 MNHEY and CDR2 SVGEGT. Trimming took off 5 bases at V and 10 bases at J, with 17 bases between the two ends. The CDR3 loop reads CASSPQRTAPAFF. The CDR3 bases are TGTGCCAGCAGTCCACAAAGGACGGCCCCAGCTTTCTTT.

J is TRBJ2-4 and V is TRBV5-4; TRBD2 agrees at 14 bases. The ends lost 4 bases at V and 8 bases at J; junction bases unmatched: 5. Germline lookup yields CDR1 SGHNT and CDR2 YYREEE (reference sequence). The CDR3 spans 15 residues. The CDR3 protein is CASSAGTSGGDIQYF. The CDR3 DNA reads TGTGCCAGCAGCGCCGGGACTAGCGGGGGAGACATTCAGTACTTC. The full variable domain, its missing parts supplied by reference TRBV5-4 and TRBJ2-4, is ETGVTQSPTHLIKTRGQQVTLRCSSQSGHNTVSWYQQALGQGPQFIFQYYREEENGRGNFPPRFSGLQFPNYSSELNVNALELDDSALYLCASSAGTSGGDIQYFGAGTRLSVL.

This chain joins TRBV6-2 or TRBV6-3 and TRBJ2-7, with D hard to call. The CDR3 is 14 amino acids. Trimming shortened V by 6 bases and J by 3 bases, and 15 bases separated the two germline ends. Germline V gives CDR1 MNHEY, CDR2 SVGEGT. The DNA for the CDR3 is TGTGCCAGCAGCAATTGGGCTAACCTCTACGAGCAGTACGTC. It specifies CASSNWANLYEQYV.

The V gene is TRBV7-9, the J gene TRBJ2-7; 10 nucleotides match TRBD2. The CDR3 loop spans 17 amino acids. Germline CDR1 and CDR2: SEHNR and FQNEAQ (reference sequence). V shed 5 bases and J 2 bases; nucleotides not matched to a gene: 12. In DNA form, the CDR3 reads TGTGCCAGCAGCCCCCGGGGTAGCGGGGGGTCCACCTACGAGCAGTACTTC. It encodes CASSPRGSGGSTYEQYF.

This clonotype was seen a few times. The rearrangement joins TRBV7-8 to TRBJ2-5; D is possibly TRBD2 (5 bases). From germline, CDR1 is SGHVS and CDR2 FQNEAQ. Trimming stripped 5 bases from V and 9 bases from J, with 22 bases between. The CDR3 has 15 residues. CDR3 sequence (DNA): TGTGCCAGCAGCCCTATAGCCCGGGGTGGCGCGTCCCAGTACTTC. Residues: CASSPIARGGASQYF. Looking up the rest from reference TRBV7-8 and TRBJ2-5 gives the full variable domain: GAGVSQSPRYKVAKRGQDVALRCDPISGHVSLFWYQQALGQGPEFLTYFQNEAQLDKSGLPSDRFFAERPEGSVSTLKIQRTQQEDSAVYLCASSPIARGGASQYFGPGTRLLVL.

CDR3 DNA: TGTGCCAGCAGCCGGGGGACTAGCTACTACGAGCAGTACGTC. Translation gives CASSRGTSYYEQYV. This sequence joins TRBV28 and TRBJ2-7; 9 nucleotides match TRBD2. The CDR3 covers 14 residues. V was clipped by 6 bases and J by 3 bases; unmatched bases: 6. Germline CDR1 is MDHEN and CDR2 is SYDVKM.

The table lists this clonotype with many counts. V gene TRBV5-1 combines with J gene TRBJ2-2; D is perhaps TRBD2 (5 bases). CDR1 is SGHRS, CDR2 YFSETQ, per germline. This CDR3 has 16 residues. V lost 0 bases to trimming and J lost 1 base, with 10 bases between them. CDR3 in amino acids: CASSLEAGVNTGELFF. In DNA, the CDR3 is TGCGCCAGCAGCTTGGAGGCCGGGGTGAACACCGGGGAGCTGTTTTTT.

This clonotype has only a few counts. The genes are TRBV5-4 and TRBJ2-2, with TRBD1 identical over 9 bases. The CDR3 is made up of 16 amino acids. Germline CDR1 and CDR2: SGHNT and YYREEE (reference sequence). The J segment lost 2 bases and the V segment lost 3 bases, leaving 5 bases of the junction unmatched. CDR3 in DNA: TGTGCCAGCAGCTACAACAGGGGGCTTAACACCGGGGAGCTGTTTTTT. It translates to CASSYNRGLNTGELFF.

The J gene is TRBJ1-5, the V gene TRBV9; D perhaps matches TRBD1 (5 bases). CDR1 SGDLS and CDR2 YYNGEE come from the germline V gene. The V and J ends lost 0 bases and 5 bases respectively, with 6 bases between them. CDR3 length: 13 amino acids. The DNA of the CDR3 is TGTGCCAGCAGCGTAGCAGGGTATCAGCCCCAGCATTTT. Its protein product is CASSVAGYQPQHF.

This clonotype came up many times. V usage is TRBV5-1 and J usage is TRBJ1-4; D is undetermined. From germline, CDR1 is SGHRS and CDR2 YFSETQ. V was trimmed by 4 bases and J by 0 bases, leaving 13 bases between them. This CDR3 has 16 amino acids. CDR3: CASSPEADSTNEKLFF. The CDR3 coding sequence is TGCGCCAGCAGCCCGGAGGCAGATTCAACTAATGAAAAACTGTTTTTT.

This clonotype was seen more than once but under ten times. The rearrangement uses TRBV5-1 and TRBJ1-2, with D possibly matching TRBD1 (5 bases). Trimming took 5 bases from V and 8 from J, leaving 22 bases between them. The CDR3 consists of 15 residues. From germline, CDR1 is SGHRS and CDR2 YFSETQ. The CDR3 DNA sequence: TGCGCCAGCAGTCCAGAATTATCGGGGCTACGGGGCTACACCTTC. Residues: CASSPELSGLRGYTF.

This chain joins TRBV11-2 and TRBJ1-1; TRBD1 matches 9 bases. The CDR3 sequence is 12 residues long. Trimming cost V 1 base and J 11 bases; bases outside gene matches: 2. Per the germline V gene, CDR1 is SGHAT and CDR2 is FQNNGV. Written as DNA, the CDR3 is TGTGCCAGCAGCTTAGCAGGACAGGGGGCTTTCTTT. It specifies CASSLAGQGAFF.

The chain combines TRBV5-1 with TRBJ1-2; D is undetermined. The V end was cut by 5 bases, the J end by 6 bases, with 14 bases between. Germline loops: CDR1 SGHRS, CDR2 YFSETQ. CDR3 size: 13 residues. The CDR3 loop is CASRFSVGNGYTF. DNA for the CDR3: TGCGCCAGCAGGTTTTCGGTTGGCAATGGCTACACCTTC.

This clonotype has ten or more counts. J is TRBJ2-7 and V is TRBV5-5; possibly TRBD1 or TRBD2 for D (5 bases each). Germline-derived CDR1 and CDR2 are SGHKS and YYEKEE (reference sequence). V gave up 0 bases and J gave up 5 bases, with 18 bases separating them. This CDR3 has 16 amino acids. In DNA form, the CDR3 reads TGTGCCAGCAGCTTGGCGCCAGGGAGTCTAGGGAACGAGCAGTACTTC. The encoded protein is CASSLAPGSLGNEQYF.

In DNA, the CDR3 is TGCGCCAGCAGACTAGGACAGGCCACAGATACGCAGTATTTT. It codes for CASRLGQATDTQYF. The chain recombines TRBV5-1 with TRBJ2-3; 7 nucleotides align to TRBD1. The CDR3 runs 14 residues. After removal of 5 bases from V and 2 bases from J, the junction contained 5 bases not matched to a gene. Germline loops: CDR1 SGHRS, CDR2 YFSETQ.

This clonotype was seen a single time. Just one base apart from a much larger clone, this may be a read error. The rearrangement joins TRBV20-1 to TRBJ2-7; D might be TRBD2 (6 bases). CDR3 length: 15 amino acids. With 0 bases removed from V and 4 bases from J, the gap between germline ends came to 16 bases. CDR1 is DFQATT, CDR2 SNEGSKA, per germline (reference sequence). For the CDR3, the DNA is TGCAGTGCTAGAGATTTTTCGGGGGTTGCGTACGAGCAGTACTTC. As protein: CSARDFSGVAYEQYF.